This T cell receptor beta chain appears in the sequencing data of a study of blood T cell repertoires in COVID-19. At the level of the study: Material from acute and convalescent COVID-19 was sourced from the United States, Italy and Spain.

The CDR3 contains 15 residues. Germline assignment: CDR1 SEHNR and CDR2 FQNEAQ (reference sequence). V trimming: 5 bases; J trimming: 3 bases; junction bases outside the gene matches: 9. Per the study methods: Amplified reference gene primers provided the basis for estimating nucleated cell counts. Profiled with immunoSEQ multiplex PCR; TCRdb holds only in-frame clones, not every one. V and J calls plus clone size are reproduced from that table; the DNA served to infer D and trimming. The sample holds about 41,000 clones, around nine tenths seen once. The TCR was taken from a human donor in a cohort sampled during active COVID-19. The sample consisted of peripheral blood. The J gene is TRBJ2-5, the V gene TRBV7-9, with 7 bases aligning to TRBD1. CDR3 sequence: CASSAQTGTEETQYF. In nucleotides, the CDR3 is TGTGCCAGCAGCGCTCAAACCGGGACAGAAGAGACCCAGTACTTC.